Sequencing of this T cell receptor (beta chain) was carried out in a study of blood T cell repertoires in COVID-19. Trimming left V 5 bases short and J 0 bases short, with 13 bases between. Germline V gene sequence: CDR1 LNHDA, CDR2 SQIVND (reference sequence). The CDR3 has 15 residues. In its sample, this clone was seen once. Clones were read by immunoSEQ multiplex PCR, and TCRdb kept only the in-frame ones, dropping some. The sample holds 150,000 or so clones, about four fifths seen once. J is TRBJ1-1 and V is TRBV19, with D unclear. The sample taken for sequencing was peripheral blood. This receptor was taken from a human donor with acute or convalescent COVID-19. The donor label of this sample is uncertain. The CDR3 here is CASSARGRMNTEAFF. DNA for the CDR3: TGTGCCAGTAGTGCCCGAGGGAGGATGAACACTGAAGCTTTCTTT.